This T cell receptor (beta chain) appears in the sequencing data of a study of shared clonotypes between healthy human individuals. Study information: Per donor, CD8 memory used one plate, CD8 naive used two, CD4 memory used three and CD4 naive used three.

Study conclusions and caveats: Naive subsets typically showed greater estimated richness than memory subsets.

Adult Caucasians living in Nashville, Tennessee made up all of the donors. Comment on this clone: Its specificity is not known. Other nucleotide sequences from this sample produce the same CDR3.

The CDR3 sequence is 13 residues long. The germline V gene has CDR1 SGHRS and CDR2 YFSETQ. After removal of 3 bases from V and 4 bases from J, the junction contained 1 base not matched to a gene. The protocol was immunoSEQ multiplex PCR, while the TCRdb copy is restricted to in-frame clones and leaves out a portion. The data hold 950,000 to 1,200,000 clones, with roughly 80% observed a single time. The genes are TRBV5-1 and TRBJ2-3; 8 bases are a match to TRBD1. Sequencing was performed on memory CD4+ T cells from PBMCs. Subset indicated: CD45RA-negative fraction. The clonotype comes from a man in his late teens or twenties in good health. Some clones in this sample may be carry-over from other donors' samples. CDR3 sequence reads: CASSSQGADTQYF. The CDR3 DNA is TGCGCCAGCAGCTCACAGGGGGCAGATACGCAGTATTTT. Full variable domain (missing parts from reference TRBV5-1 and TRBJ2-3): KAGVTQTPRYLIKTRGQQVTLSCSPISGHRSVSWYQQTPGQGLQFLFEYFSETQRNKGNFPGRFSGRQFSNSRSEMNVSTLELGDSALYLCASSSQGADTQYFGPGTRLTVL.